This T cell receptor beta chain was sequenced for a study of shared clonotypes between healthy human individuals. Data came from immunoSEQ multiplex PCR; TCRdb stores just in-frame clones and leaves some out. The sample yields around 750,000 clones, under 80% seen once. With 6 bases removed from V and 3 bases from J, the gap between germline ends came to 9 bases. The germline gives CDR1 MDHEN, CDR2 SYDVKM. The CDR3 totals 12 residues. Overall study results and limits: Depth was large, yet rarefaction showed that sorted-subset sequencing was incomplete.

Note on this clone: What it binds is unknown.

This sequence joins TRBV28 and TRBJ2-7; no definite D call. The sequence derives from a woman aged 25 to 39 in good health. Sequencing was done on a sample of memory CD4+ T cells sorted from blood. Subset given: CD45RA-negative fraction. The CDR3 nucleotides are TGTGCCAGCAGCTCTGGTTACTACGAGCAGTACTTC. Protein: CASSSGYYEQYF. Supplemented by reference TRBV28 and TRBJ2-7, the full variable domain reads DVKVTQSSRYLVKRTGEKVFLECVQDMDHENMFWYRQDPGLGLRLIYFSYDVKMKEKGDIPEGYSVSREKKERFSLILESASTNQTSMYLCASSSGYYEQYFGPGTRLTVT.